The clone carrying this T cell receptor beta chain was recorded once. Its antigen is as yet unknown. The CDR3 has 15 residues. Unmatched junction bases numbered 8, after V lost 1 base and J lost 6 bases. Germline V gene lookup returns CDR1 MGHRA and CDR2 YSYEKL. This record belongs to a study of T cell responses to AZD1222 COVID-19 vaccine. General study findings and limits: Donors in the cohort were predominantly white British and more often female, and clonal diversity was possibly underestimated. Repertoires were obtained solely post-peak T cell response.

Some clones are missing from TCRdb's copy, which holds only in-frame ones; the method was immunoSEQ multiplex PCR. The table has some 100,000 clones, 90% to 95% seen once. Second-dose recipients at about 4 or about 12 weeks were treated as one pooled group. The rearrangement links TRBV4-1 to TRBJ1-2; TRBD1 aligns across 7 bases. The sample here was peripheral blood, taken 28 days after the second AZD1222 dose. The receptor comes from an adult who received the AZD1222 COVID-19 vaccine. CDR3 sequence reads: CASSQGEGQLDGYTF. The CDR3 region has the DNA TGCGCCAGCAGCCAAGGTGAGGGACAGCTGGATGGCTACACCTTC.